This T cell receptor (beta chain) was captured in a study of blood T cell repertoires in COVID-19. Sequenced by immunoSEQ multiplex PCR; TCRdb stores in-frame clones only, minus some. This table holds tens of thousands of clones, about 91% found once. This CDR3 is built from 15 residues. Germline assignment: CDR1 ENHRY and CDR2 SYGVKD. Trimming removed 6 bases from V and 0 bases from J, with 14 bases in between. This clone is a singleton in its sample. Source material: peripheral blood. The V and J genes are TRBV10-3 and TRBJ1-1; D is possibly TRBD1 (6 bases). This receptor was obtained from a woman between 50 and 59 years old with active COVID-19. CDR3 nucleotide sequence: TGTGCCATCAGCCAGCGGAACAGGGTGAACACTGAAGCTTTCTTT. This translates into CAISQRNRVNTEAFF.